Shown below are 30 T cell receptor beta chains from a single sample sequenced in a study of monozygotic twins with inflammatory bowel disease. From its re-call of the 5' RACE reads, TCRdb lists each CDR3 protein once, without DNA. The table gives about 330,000 distinct CDR3 sequences; the top ten clones make up roughly 2% of it. Sample: blood. All receptors derive from a human donor with ulcerative colitis or Crohn's disease, or a healthy co-twin of an affected twin (not recorded which).

This rearrangement joins TRBV6-1 to TRBJ2-2. This CDR3 is built from 16 residues. Germline V gene data show CDR1 as MNHNS and CDR2 as SASEGT. CDR3 sequence: CASSEFRIENTGELFF.

The chain recombines TRBV20-1 with TRBJ2-1; checking the TCRdb D call of TRBD2 is not possible without DNA. The CDR3 consists of 14 residues. Germline-derived CDR1 and CDR2 are DFQATT and SNEGSKA (reference sequence). The CDR3 sequence is CSGSSGGRRGEQFF.

The chain combines TRBV7-3 with TRBJ2-1; checking the TCRdb D call of TRBD1 is not possible without DNA. The germline CDR1 and CDR2 sequences are SGHTA and FQGTGA. The CDR3 loop spans 16 amino acids. This chain's CDR3 is CASSLKGGRSGNEQFF.

The gene calls are TRBV12-3 or TRBV12-4 and TRBJ2-3; TCRdb calls TRBD2, which cannot be checked without DNA. The CDR3 contains 17 residues. The chain's CDR3 is CASSLRLAGGLTDTQYF.

V is TRBV7-2 and J is TRBJ2-1. The germline CDR1 and CDR2 sequences are SGHTA and FQGNSA. The CDR3 sequence is 16 residues long. The CDR3: CASSLGPGDSYNEQFF.

The CDR3 here is CSVESTGIQETQYF. The genes are TRBV29-1 and TRBJ2-5; TCRdb selects TRBD1, and the lack of DNA leaves this call unchecked. The CDR3 is 14 amino acids. The germline gives CDR1 SQVTM, CDR2 ANQGSEA. The full variable domain, completed using reference TRBV29-1 and TRBJ2-5, is SAVISQKPSRDICQRGTSLTIQCQVDSQVTMMFWYRQQPGQSLTLIATANQGSEATYESGFVIDKFPISRPNLTFSTLTVSNMSPEDSSIYLCSVESTGIQETQYFGPGTRLLVL.

V gene TRBV3-1 combines with J gene TRBJ2-6. The CDR3 runs 14 residues. CDR1 is LGHDT and CDR2 is YNNKEL in the germline V gene (reference sequence). CDR3 sequence reads: CASSQLSGANVLTF.

The rearrangement links TRBV11-2 to TRBJ1-2; TCRdb indicates TRBD1, and absent DNA this call remains unverified. This CDR3 is built from 15 residues. Germline assignment: CDR1 SGHAT and CDR2 FQNNGV. CDR3 sequence reads: CASSLSPGMNYGYTF.

The chain is built from TRBV3-1 and TRBJ1-2. Germline V lookup: CDR1 LGHDT, CDR2 YNNKEL (reference sequence). The CDR3 loop spans 20 amino acids. The CDR3: CASSQEIGPLRNIGDYGYTF.

V usage is TRBV30 and J usage is TRBJ1-5; without DNA, the TCRdb call of TRBD1 cannot be checked. The length of the CDR3 is 13 residues. In germline, CDR1 is GTSNPN, CDR2 SVGIG (reference sequence). The chain's CDR3 is CAWSTGGGQPQHF.

J is TRBJ2-1 and V is TRBV7-9; the D call of TRBD2 rests on TCRdb alone, since no DNA is present to check it. Germline V CDR1 and CDR2: SEHNR, FQNEAQ (reference sequence). The CDR3 spans 15 residues. The CDR3 spells CASSSLAGQRNEQFF.

The V call is TRBV7-9, the J call TRBJ2-1. This CDR3 has 11 amino acids. From germline, CDR1 is SEHNR and CDR2 FQNEAQ (reference sequence). CDR3 sequence: CASSLRDKQFF.

The CDR3 region is CASSPQGGGSGRRMEQYF. V and J are TRBV28 and TRBJ2-7; TCRdb lists TRBD2, though no DNA is available to test this call. This CDR3 is built from 18 residues. Germline V gene sequence: CDR1 MDHEN, CDR2 SYDVKM.

The V call is TRBV7-2, the J call TRBJ2-1. The germline V gene has CDR1 SGHTA and CDR2 FQGNSA. This CDR3 has 12 residues. CDR3 in amino acids: CASSLGFGEQFF.

This rearrangement joins TRBV5-1 to TRBJ1-1; TCRdb designates TRBD1, a call that cannot be tested without DNA. CDR3 length: 15 residues. The V gene's germline CDR1 is SGHRS and CDR2 YFSETQ. Here the CDR3 reads CASSIGTVDGTEAFF.

This chain links TRBV20-1 with TRBJ1-2; TCRdb names TRBD1, which stays unverified in the absence of DNA. CDR1 is DFQATT, CDR2 SNEGSKA, per germline (reference sequence). This CDR3 region has 14 residues. The CDR3 spells CSAKKDRVGEGYTF.

This chain connects TRBV7-9 to TRBJ2-3; TCRdb's assignment of TRBD1 cannot be checked, as there is no DNA. There are 15 residues in the CDR3. Germline-derived CDR1 and CDR2 are SEHNR and FQNEAQ (reference sequence). CDR3 region: CASSLIGQATDTQYF.

The chain recombines TRBV10-3 with TRBJ1-2; TCRdb indicates TRBD1, and absent DNA this call remains unverified. This CDR3 region has 14 residues. Germline V gives CDR1 ENHRY, CDR2 SYGVKD. This CDR3 reads CAISDSGTPHFYTF.

The rearrangement joins TRBV11-2 to TRBJ2-1. The germline V gene encodes CDR1 SGHAT and CDR2 FQNNGV. The CDR3 has 16 residues. CDR3 sequence: CASSLARTTTDNEQFF. The complete variable domain, with remaining parts taken from reference TRBV11-2 and TRBJ2-1, reads EAGVAQSPRYKIIEKRQSVAFWCNPISGHATLYWYQQILGQGPKLLIQFQNNGVVDDSQLPKDRFSAERLKGVDSTLKIQPAKLEDSAVYLCASSLARTTTDNEQFFGPGTRLTVL.

V and J are TRBV5-1 and TRBJ2-3. The CDR3 spans 12 residues. Germline V CDR1 and CDR2: SGHRS, YFSETQ. CDR3 residues: CASSFSTDTQYF.

The chain joins TRBV5-1 to TRBJ1-3. Germline CDR1 SGHRS, CDR2 YFSETQ. The CDR3 is made up of 15 amino acids. CDR3 loop: CASSSGIDFGNTIYF.

The chain links TRBV5-1 to TRBJ2-1; the D gene TCRdb calls, TRBD1, cannot be checked with no DNA. CDR3 length: 14 residues. Germline CDR1 and CDR2: SGHRS and YFSETQ. CDR3 sequence reads: CASSRGTVYNEQFF.

The chain employs TRBV18 and TRBJ2-3; TCRdb lists TRBD1, though no DNA is available to test this call. This CDR3 is 16 amino acids long. Germline V lookup: CDR1 KGHSH, CDR2 LQKENI. This CDR3 is CASSPNRQGATDTQYF.

V gene TRBV12-3 or TRBV12-4 combines with J gene TRBJ2-5. The CDR3 runs to 14 residues. Here the CDR3 reads CASSLAGKQETQYF.

V gene TRBV9 combines with J gene TRBJ2-3; TCRdb's D call, TRBD2, is unchecked because there is no DNA. The germline CDR1 and CDR2 sequences are SGDLS and YYNGEE. The CDR3 spans 14 residues. The CDR3 reads CASSVGHREDTQYF.

The chain recombines TRBV7-2 with TRBJ2-5; the D gene TCRdb calls, TRBD1, cannot be checked with no DNA. Germline V gene sequence: CDR1 SGHTA, CDR2 FQGNSA. The CDR3 runs 15 residues. This CDR3 reads CASSLSPGGTETQYF.

The chain recombines TRBV7-8 with TRBJ2-1; as DNA is missing, the TRBD1 call by TCRdb cannot be tested. The CDR3 is 16 residues long. The germline V gene has CDR1 SGHVS and CDR2 FQNEAQ. The CDR3 loop is CASSLAGQGINDEQFF.

The chain uses TRBV7-9 and TRBJ2-1; TCRdb returns TRBD2, unconfirmable since there is no DNA. There are 16 residues in the CDR3. Germline V gene lookup returns CDR1 SEHNR and CDR2 FQNEAQ (reference sequence). The CDR3 loop is CASSATSGSTYNEQFF.

The gene calls are TRBV5-1 and TRBJ2-1; TCRdb outputs TRBD1, but without DNA this stays unchecked. The germline V gene encodes CDR1 SGHRS and CDR2 YFSETQ. This CDR3 region has 15 residues. CDR3 amino acids: CASSLTQDSYNEQFF.

The chain uses TRBV5-1 and TRBJ1-1. CDR3 length: 18 amino acids. Germline CDR1 and CDR2: SGHRS and YFSETQ. CDR3 sequence reads: CASSLGPPVAARNTEAFF.